These T cell receptor beta chains were read from a single sample in a study of blood T cell repertoires in COVID-19. The assay was immunoSEQ multiplex PCR, and TCRdb's table has in-frame clones only and misses some. The sample lists under 250,000 clones; about 85% were seen once. The specimen was peripheral blood. These TCRs come from a man younger than 30 with active or convalescent COVID-19. CDR3s leave out the opening cysteine and the closing phenylalanine or tryptophan. The order of the fields is D gene, V gene, J gene, CDR3 protein. D genes are given only for firm matches.

D gene: TRBD2
V gene: TRBV19
J gene: TRBJ2-1
CDR3 protein: ASSPGGLAPNEQF

D gene: -
V gene: TRBV7-8
J gene: TRBJ2-3
CDR3 protein: ASSSPSTGQGSDTQY

D gene: -
V gene: TRBV6-2/TRBV6-3
J gene: TRBJ2-1
CDR3 protein: ASSSGLTEGNEQF

D gene: -
V gene: TRBV29-1
J gene: TRBJ1-2
CDR3 protein: SVRSGDYGYT

D gene: -
V gene: TRBV4-3
J gene: TRBJ1-1
CDR3 protein: ASSHQGHEAF

D gene: TRBD2
V gene: TRBV9
J gene: TRBJ2-1
CDR3 protein: ASSVVAGGYNEQF

D gene: -
V gene: TRBV4-2
J gene: TRBJ2-7
CDR3 protein: ASSQDPGQRLSYEQY

D gene: -
V gene: TRBV20-1
J gene: TRBJ2-3
CDR3 protein: RTVRADTQY

D gene: -
V gene: TRBV7-3
J gene: TRBJ1-1
CDR3 protein: ASSLDPNTEAF

D gene: -
V gene: TRBV19
J gene: TRBJ2-1
CDR3 protein: ASSIDPAANEQF

D gene: TRBD1
V gene: TRBV5-1
J gene: TRBJ2-7
CDR3 protein: ASSRGQGLSEQY

D gene: TRBD1
V gene: TRBV7-2
J gene: TRBJ1-5
CDR3 protein: ASSVRGQQPQH

D gene: -
V gene: TRBV3-1/TRBV3-2
J gene: TRBJ1-1
CDR3 protein: ASSPRTIRVGTEAF

D gene: -
V gene: TRBV16
J gene: TRBJ2-1
CDR3 protein: ASSLDRSSYNEQF

D gene: TRBD1
V gene: TRBV2
J gene: TRBJ1-6
CDR3 protein: ASSLDRGNSPLH

D gene: -
V gene: TRBV3-1/TRBV3-2
J gene: TRBJ2-7
CDR3 protein: ASSQVGSEQY

D gene: -
V gene: TRBV6-5
J gene: TRBJ1-1
CDR3 protein: ASSGRVGTEAF

D gene: -
V gene: TRBV4-1
J gene: TRBJ2-1
CDR3 protein: ASSQAAGEHKYNEQF

D gene: TRBD2
V gene: TRBV5-1
J gene: TRBJ2-3
CDR3 protein: ASSLGLAGSGNTQY

D gene: -
V gene: TRBV5-1
J gene: TRBJ1-3
CDR3 protein: ASSSHRGSGNTIY

D gene: -
V gene: TRBV29-1
J gene: TRBJ1-1
CDR3 protein: SAQTDMNTEAF

D gene: TRBD2
V gene: TRBV7-9
J gene: TRBJ2-5
CDR3 protein: ASSLASPAGGGETQY

D gene: -
V gene: TRBV5-4
J gene: TRBJ1-4
CDR3 protein: ASSGGVDEKLF

D gene: -
V gene: TRBV14
J gene: TRBJ1-3
CDR3 protein: ASSRGWAGNTIY

D gene: -
V gene: TRBV28
J gene: TRBJ1-5
CDR3 protein: ASSFWRGGSNQPQH

D gene: -
V gene: TRBV7-8
J gene: TRBJ1-3
CDR3 protein: ASSLAGSSGNTIY

D gene: -
V gene: TRBV2
J gene: TRBJ1-5
CDR3 protein: ASILDRNQPQH

D gene: TRBD1
V gene: TRBV2
J gene: TRBJ2-5
CDR3 protein: ASTGWDRGQEETQY

D gene: -
V gene: TRBV6-2/TRBV6-3
J gene: TRBJ1-6
CDR3 protein: ASSYLDRYNSPLH

D gene: -
V gene: TRBV11-1
J gene: TRBJ1-2
CDR3 protein: ASSSQKNYGYT

D gene: TRBD1
V gene: TRBV28
J gene: TRBJ1-5
CDR3 protein: ASSTPGQVGQPQH

D gene: TRBD1
V gene: TRBV27
J gene: TRBJ2-1
CDR3 protein: ASSLFGIGGKGAYNEQF

D gene: TRBD1
V gene: TRBV29-1
J gene: TRBJ1-1
CDR3 protein: SVGQGSGTEAF

D gene: -
V gene: TRBV18
J gene: TRBJ1-1
CDR3 protein: ASSPLPPTGIMNTEAF

D gene: TRBD2
V gene: TRBV5-1
J gene: TRBJ2-7
CDR3 protein: ASSPTLPRLAGGPGYEQY

D gene: TRBD2
V gene: TRBV7-2
J gene: TRBJ2-1
CDR3 protein: ASSSGLVAF

D gene: -
V gene: TRBV27
J gene: TRBJ1-2
CDR3 protein: ASSSSLRGTHYGYT

D gene: -
V gene: TRBV29-1
J gene: TRBJ2-1
CDR3 protein: SVAGPSYNEQF

D gene: -
V gene: TRBV9
J gene: TRBJ2-2
CDR3 protein: ASMTPNTGELF

D gene: -
V gene: TRBV9
J gene: TRBJ1-1
CDR3 protein: ASSVGRNTEAF

D gene: TRBD2
V gene: TRBV7-8
J gene: TRBJ2-1
CDR3 protein: ASSRTSGGYNEQF

D gene: -
V gene: TRBV19
J gene: TRBJ1-3
CDR3 protein: ASSLLGNTIY

D gene: TRBD1
V gene: TRBV9
J gene: TRBJ2-5
CDR3 protein: ASSPTGTGGKETQY

D gene: TRBD1
V gene: TRBV5-6
J gene: TRBJ1-1
CDR3 protein: ASSLTGVAAGTEAF

D gene: -
V gene: TRBV5-4
J gene: TRBJ2-5
CDR3 protein: ASSSSDPEEAQY

D gene: TRBD2
V gene: TRBV4-1
J gene: TRBJ2-7
CDR3 protein: ASSQDLVAGGQPAYEQY

D gene: TRBD1
V gene: TRBV6-5
J gene: TRBJ1-6
CDR3 protein: ASSNRGANSPLH

D gene: -
V gene: TRBV21-1
J gene: TRBJ1-5
CDR3 protein: ASSFSRPQH

D gene: TRBD2
V gene: TRBV15
J gene: TRBJ2-1
CDR3 protein: ATSGTGLAVYNEQF

D gene: -
V gene: TRBV24-1
J gene: TRBJ2-7
CDR3 protein: ATSDFSGGRNEQY

D gene: TRBD2
V gene: TRBV6-2/TRBV6-3
J gene: TRBJ2-1
CDR3 protein: ASSYSLADNEQF